Listed below are T cell receptor beta chains from one sample, sequenced in a study of cytomegalovirus exposure and HLA in healthy donors. Repertoires were generated with immunoSEQ multiplex PCR, while TCRdb's copy carries only in-frame clones and drops some. The sample contains some 120,000 clones, over 70% of which appear only once. Material for sequencing was PBMCs. Receptor source: a young woman in good health and CMV-seronegative. Both conserved end residues are part of each CDR3. D genes are given only for firm matches. Not all rows give a size; the values are once, few, many and, for expanded clones, a class.

-	TRBV10-3	-	TRBJ1-5	CAISEPNTDQPQHF	TGTGCCATCAGTGAGCCCAACACAGATCAGCCCCAGCATTTT
-	TRBV29-1	TRBD1	TRBJ1-2	CSVELGQGYYGYTF	TGCAGCGTTGAGCTGGGACAGGGATATTATGGCTACACCTTC
-	TRBV27	TRBD1	TRBJ2-7	CASSPLQGGGYEQYF	TGTGCCAGCAGTCCCTTACAGGGGGGAGGCTACGAGCAGTACTTC
-	TRBV11-3	TRBD1	TRBJ1-1	CASSQGGKDTEAFF	TGTGCCAGCAGTCAGGGGGGAAAGGACACTGAAGCTTTCTTT
-	TRBV15	TRBD2	TRBJ2-3	CATSRDLSGGFTDTQYF	TGTGCCACCAGCAGAGATCTTAGCGGGGGGTTCACAGATACGCAGTATTTT
-	TRBV6-5	-	TRBJ1-6	CASRGQYNSPLHF	TGTGCCAGCAGGGGACAATATAATTCACCCCTCCACTTT
-	TRBV2	TRBD1	TRBJ2-7	CASSLGTGLDEQYF	TGTGCCAGCAGTTTAGGGACAGGACTCGACGAGCAGTACTTC
once	TRBV28	-	TRBJ2-7	CASQTPRAYEQYF	TGTGCCAGCCAAACCCCCCGGGCCTACGAGCAGTACTTC
-	TRBV20-1	-	TRBJ1-2	CSVRNGYTF	TGCAGTGTGCGGAACGGCTACACCTTC
-	TRBV9	-	TRBJ2-7	CASSVGGSSSYEQYF	TGTGCCAGCAGCGTAGGAGGTAGCAGCTCCTACGAGCAGTACTTC
once	TRBV19	TRBD1	TRBJ2-2	CASSIGRTGGDTGELFF	TGTGCCAGTAGTATAGGGAGGACAGGGGGGGACACCGGGGAGCTGTTTTTT
-	TRBV4-1	-	TRBJ1-6	CASSPLAFWNSPLHF	TGCGCCAGCAGCCCCTTAGCCTTTTGGAATTCACCCCTCCACTTT
-	TRBV6-6	TRBD1	TRBJ1-5	CASRNTGGNQPQHF	TGTGCCAGCAGGAACACAGGGGGCAATCAGCCCCAGCATTTT
few	TRBV27	-	TRBJ1-1	CASSLFSTGNTEAFF	TGTGCCAGCAGTTTATTCTCGACAGGAAACACTGAAGCTTTCTTT
-	TRBV5-6	-	TRBJ2-1	CASSPGQTTYNEQFF	TGTGCCAGCAGCCCCGGACAGACCACGTACAATGAGCAGTTCTTC
-	TRBV4-1	-	TRBJ2-7	CASSQGQAAYEQYF	TGCGCCAGCAGCCAAGGACAGGCTGCCTACGAGCAGTACTTC
-	TRBV28	-	TRBJ1-5	CASSLLGQGPLSPNNQPQHF	TGTGCCAGCAGTTTATTGGGTCAGGGGCCTCTCTCCCCGAACAATCAGCCCCAGCATTTT
-	TRBV7-9	TRBD1	TRBJ2-7	CASSSGTGPYEQYF	TGTGCCAGCAGCTCCGGGACAGGCCCCTACGAGCAGTACTTC
-	TRBV19	-	TRBJ1-5	CASSPGGKQPQHF	TGTGCCAGTAGTCCGGGGGGAAAGCAGCCCCAGCATTTT
-	TRBV6-1	-	TRBJ2-7	CASTQPGLSYEQYF	TGTGCCAGCACCCAGCCGGGACTGAGCTACGAGCAGTACTTC
few	TRBV11-2	-	TRBJ1-1	CASSSASGTEAFF	TGTGCCAGCAGCTCCGCCTCAGGGACTGAAGCTTTCTTT
-	TRBV4-1	-	TRBJ2-5	CASSSTQFSQETQYF	TGCGCCAGCAGCAGCACACAGTTCTCCCAAGAGACCCAGTACTTC
-	TRBV18	TRBD1	TRBJ1-1	CASSQNQGQGDEAFF	TGTGCCAGCTCACAAAACCAAGGACAGGGCGATGAAGCTTTCTTT
-	TRBV7-9	-	TRBJ1-1	CASSLVRGISLKNTEAFF	TGTGCCAGCAGCTTAGTCCGAGGGATATCCCTTAAGAACACTGAAGCTTTCTTT
once	TRBV13	-	TRBJ2-3	CASSGELVADTQYF	TGTGCCAGCAGCGGAGAACTAGTTGCGGATACGCAGTATTTT
-	TRBV10-1	TRBD1	TRBJ2-2	CASSESIWGQVVSGELFF	TGCGCCAGCAGTGAGTCGATTTGGGGACAGGTGGTATCCGGGGAGCTGTTTTTT
-	TRBV4-1	TRBD2	TRBJ2-3	CASSQEGDYRTDTQYF	TGCGCCAGCAGCCAAGAGGGGGACTACCGCACAGATACGCAGTATTTT
-	TRBV28	-	TRBJ2-4	CASSFSVHRVILAKNIQYF	TGTGCCAGCAGTTTCTCGGTTCACAGAGTTATCTTAGCCAAAAACATTCAGTACTTC
-	TRBV5-6	TRBD1	TRBJ2-5	CASNLRGRTVETQYF	TGTGCCAGCAATCTCAGGGGGCGCACGGTAGAGACCCAGTACTTC
-	TRBV14	-	TRBJ1-1	CASSKRTVRMNTEAFF	TGTGCCAGCAGCAAGAGGACAGTTAGAATGAACACTGAAGCTTTCTTT
-	TRBV6-6	TRBD2	TRBJ2-5	CASSYAGGRETQYF	TGTGCCAGCAGTTACGCGGGGGGGAGGGAGACCCAGTACTTC
few	TRBV5-1	TRBD2	TRBJ2-3	CASSLVASGGVDTQYF	TGCGCCAGCAGCTTGGTTGCTAGCGGGGGCGTTGATACGCAGTATTTT
-	TRBV5-1	-	TRBJ1-6	CASSLQHTVSGSPLHF	TGCGCCAGCAGCTTGCAACACACGGTGTCGGGTTCACCCCTCCACTTT
-	TRBV19	TRBD1	TRBJ1-3	CASNGGQGTGNTIYF	TGTGCCAGTAACGGGGGACAGGGCACTGGAAACACCATATATTTT
-	TRBV25-1	TRBD1	TRBJ2-2	CASSDDRGATGELFF	TGTGCCAGCAGTGACGACAGGGGGGCCACCGGGGAGCTGTTTTTT
-	TRBV7-3	TRBD2	TRBJ2-3	CASSPLPLAGVGDTQYF	TGTGCCAGCAGCCCCCTTCCCCTAGCGGGGGTTGGAGATACGCAGTATTTT
few	TRBV9	TRBD2	TRBJ2-3	CASSNLISGGTDTQYF	TGTGCCAGCAGCAATCTGATCAGCGGGGGGACAGATACGCAGTATTTT
-	TRBV19	-	TRBJ1-4	CASSLRFATNEKLFF	TGTGCCAGTAGTTTGCGCTTTGCAACTAATGAAAAACTGTTTTTT
-	TRBV9	TRBD1	TRBJ1-3	CASSVGQGASIYF	TGTGCCAGCAGCGTAGGGCAGGGGGCGTCCATATATTTT
-	TRBV2	-	TRBJ2-7	CASSVDRASYEQYF	TGTGCCAGCAGTGTAGACAGAGCTTCCTACGAGCAGTACTTC
-	TRBV6-5	-	TRBJ1-2	CASSTGSWRGYTF	TGTGCCAGCAGTACAGGGAGTTGGCGTGGCTACACCTTC
few	TRBV6-1	TRBD1	TRBJ1-1	CASSETLWDVGTGYTEAFF	TGTGCCAGCAGTGAGACACTTTGGGATGTGGGGACAGGGTACACTGAAGCTTTCTTT
-	TRBV28	-	TRBJ1-1	CASNTWGRNTEAFF	TGTGCCAGCAATACTTGGGGGCGTAACACTGAAGCTTTCTTT
-	TRBV5-1	-	TRBJ1-4	CASSLDPRLNEKLFF	TGCGCCAGCAGCTTGGATCCGAGGTTAAATGAAAAACTGTTTTTT
-	TRBV2	TRBD1	TRBJ1-4	CASSEGYRGNTNEKLFF	TGTGCCAGCAGTGAGGGGTACAGGGGAAACACTAATGAAAAACTGTTTTTT
few	TRBV4-1	-	TRBJ2-7	CASSQVVGGPVYEQYF	TGCGCCAGCAGCCAAGTCGTGGGGGGTCCCGTCTACGAGCAGTACTTC
-	TRBV6-4	-	TRBJ2-3	CASRIGGASSTDTQYF	TGTGCCAGCCGAATTGGGGGGGCATCTAGCACAGATACGCAGTATTTT
few	TRBV29-1	-	TRBJ2-1	CSGRWAGNSYNEQFF	TGCAGCGGGAGGTGGGCGGGGAACTCCTACAATGAGCAGTTCTTC
-	TRBV4-2	TRBD1	TRBJ1-2	CASSQSTGETSNYGYTF	TGTGCCAGCAGCCAGTCCACAGGGGAAACCTCTAACTATGGCTACACCTTC
-	TRBV28	TRBD1	TRBJ1-2	CASSPHGTGGDGYTF	TGTGCCAGCAGCCCACACGGGACAGGGGGCGATGGCTACACCTTC
few	TRBV29-1	TRBD1	TRBJ1-4	CSVWTGGEKLFF	TGCAGCGTTTGGACAGGCGGGGAAAAACTGTTTTTT
many	TRBV7-9	TRBD1	TRBJ2-7	CASSPTTGGYSYEQYF	TGTGCCAGCAGCCCCACGACAGGGGGCTACTCCTACGAGCAGTACTTC
once	TRBV25-1	-	TRBJ1-2	CASSETGYGYTF	TGTGCCAGCAGTGAGACAGGCTATGGCTACACCTTC
-	TRBV9	TRBD1	TRBJ2-3	CASSVEGTETDTQYF	TGTGCCAGCAGCGTAGAAGGGACAGAGACAGATACGCAGTATTTT
-	TRBV28	-	TRBJ1-1	CASSLGGPNTEAFF	TGTGCCAGCAGTTTAGGGGGCCCCAACACTGAAGCTTTCTTT
-	TRBV27	TRBD1	TRBJ2-7	CASSTGTGRLNLGYEQYF	TGTGCCAGCAGTACCGGGACAGGACGACTGAATCTAGGCTACGAGCAGTACTTC
once	TRBV5-1	-	TRBJ2-3	CASSSAPGNTDTQYF	TGCGCCAGCAGCTCCGCGCCGGGGAACACAGATACGCAGTATTTT